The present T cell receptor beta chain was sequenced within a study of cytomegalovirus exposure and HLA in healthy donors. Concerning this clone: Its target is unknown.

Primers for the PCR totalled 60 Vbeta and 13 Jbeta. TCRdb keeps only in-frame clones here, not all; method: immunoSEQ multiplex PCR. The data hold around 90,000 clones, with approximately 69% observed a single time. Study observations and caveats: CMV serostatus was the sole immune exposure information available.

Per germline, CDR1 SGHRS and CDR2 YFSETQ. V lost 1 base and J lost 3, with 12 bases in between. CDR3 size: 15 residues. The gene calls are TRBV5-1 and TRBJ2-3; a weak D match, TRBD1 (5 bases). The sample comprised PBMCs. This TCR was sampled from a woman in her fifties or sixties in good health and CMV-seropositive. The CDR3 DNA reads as TGCGCCAGCAGCTTGTATCAGGGAATAACAGATACGCAGTATTTT. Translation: CASSLYQGITDTQYF.